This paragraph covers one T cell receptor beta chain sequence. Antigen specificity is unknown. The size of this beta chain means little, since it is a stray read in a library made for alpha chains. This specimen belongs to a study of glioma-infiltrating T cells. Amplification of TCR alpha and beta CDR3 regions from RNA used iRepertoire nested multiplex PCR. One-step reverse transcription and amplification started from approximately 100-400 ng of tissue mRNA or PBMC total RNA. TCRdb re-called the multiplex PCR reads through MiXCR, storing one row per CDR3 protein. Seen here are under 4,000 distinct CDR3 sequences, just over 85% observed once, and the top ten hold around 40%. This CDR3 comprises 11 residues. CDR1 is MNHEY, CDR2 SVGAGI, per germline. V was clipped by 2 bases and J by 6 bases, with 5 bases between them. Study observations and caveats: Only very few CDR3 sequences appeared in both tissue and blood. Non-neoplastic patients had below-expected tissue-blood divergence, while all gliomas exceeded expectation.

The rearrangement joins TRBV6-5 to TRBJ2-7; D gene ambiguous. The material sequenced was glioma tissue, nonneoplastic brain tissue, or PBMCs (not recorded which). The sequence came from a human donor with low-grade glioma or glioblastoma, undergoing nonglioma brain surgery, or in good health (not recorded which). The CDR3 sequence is CASSYEAEQYF. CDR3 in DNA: TGTGCCAGCAGTTACGAGGCCGAGCAGTACTTC.